This T cell receptor (beta chain) is drawn from a study of OX40 agonist ivuxolimab in advanced cancers. On the study more broadly: The patients got ivuxolimab, which is an agonistic anti-OX40 (CD134) antibody. Every 2 weeks, ivuxolimab was infused into the patients intravenously at between 0.01 and 10 mg/kg. Findings of the study overall: CD8+ T cells showed, on average, more clonal expansion than CD4+ cells.

The junction had 11 bases not matched to a gene; V was cut back by 2 bases and J by 10 bases. There are 16 residues in the CDR3. CDR1 and CDR2 from the germline V gene are MGHDK and SYGVNS. Some clones are missing from TCRdb's copy, which holds only in-frame ones; the method was immunoSEQ multiplex PCR. The sample consists of about 17,000 clones, more than 75% of them appearing once. Comment on this clone: The antigen is undetermined.

This chain joins TRBV25-1 and TRBJ1-6; 7 nucleotides line up with TRBD1. The sequence came from an adult with an advanced solid tumor such as melanoma, head and neck, liver or kidney cancer. The sample was CD4+ or CD8+ T cells sorted from blood, taken in a trial of the OX40 agonist ivuxolimab. Written as DNA, the CDR3 is TGTGCCAGCAGTGAACAGGGGGGTTTGATTAGATCACCCCTCCACTTT. This codes for CASSEQGGLIRSPLHF.